Detailed here is one TCR beta chain. Germline V CDR1 and CDR2: SNHLY, FYNNEI. J gave up 8 bases and V 6 bases, and 8 bases lay outside the gene matches. This CDR3 has 13 residues. As originally analysed: For nucleated cells, counts were estimated from reference gene primer amplification. Assay used: immunoSEQ multiplex PCR; TCRdb lists only in-frame clones, some missing. D and trimming come from the DNA, and the V and J calls and clone size come from that table. The sample lists some 120,000 clones; roughly 85% were seen once. The data are from a study of blood T cell repertoires in COVID-19. The overall study: Some COVID-19 samples were acute and others convalescent; all came from the United States, Italy and Spain. The analysed material was cDNA or gDNA that came from T cells, B-cell-depleted T cells, or PBMCs.

The sequence derives from a man older than 75 with active or convalescent COVID-19. The chain recombines TRBV2 with TRBJ1-2; 8 nucleotides align to TRBD1. Source material: peripheral blood. This CDR3 is CASRDQGAGGYTF. CDR3 coding DNA: TGTGCCAGCAGAGATCAGGGGGCGGGCGGCTACACCTTC.